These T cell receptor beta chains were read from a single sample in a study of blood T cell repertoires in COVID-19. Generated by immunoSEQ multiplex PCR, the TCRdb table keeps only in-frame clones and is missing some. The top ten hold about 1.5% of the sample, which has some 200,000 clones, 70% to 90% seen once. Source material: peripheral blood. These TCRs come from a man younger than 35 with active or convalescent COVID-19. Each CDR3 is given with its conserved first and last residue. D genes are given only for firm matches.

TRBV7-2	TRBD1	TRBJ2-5	CASSRQGPGETQYF
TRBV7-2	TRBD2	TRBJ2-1	CASIFSTSGGQFF
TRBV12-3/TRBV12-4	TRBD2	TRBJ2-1	CASSLSGRREQFF
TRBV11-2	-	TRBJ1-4	CASSLGGQGQEKLFF
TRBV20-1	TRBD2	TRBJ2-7	CSASLLAGAYEQYF
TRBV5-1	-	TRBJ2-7	CASSLKTISSYEQYF
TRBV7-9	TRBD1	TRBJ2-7	CASSSGQGSHEQYF
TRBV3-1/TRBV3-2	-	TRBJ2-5	CASSQTEETQYF
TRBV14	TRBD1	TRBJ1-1	CASSQVWTGATEAFF
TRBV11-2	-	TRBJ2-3	CASSLRPVDTQYF
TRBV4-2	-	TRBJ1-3	CASSQVRLGGDGNTIYF
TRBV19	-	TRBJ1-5	CASSVGTAREPQHF
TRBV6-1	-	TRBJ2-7	CASSERDRRPRQYF
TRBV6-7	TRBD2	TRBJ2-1	CASSYSAQRETREQFF
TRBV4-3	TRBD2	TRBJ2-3	CASSQDRATSGTDTQYF
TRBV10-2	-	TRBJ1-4	CASSAAGINEKLFF
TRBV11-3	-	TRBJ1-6	CASSLGSEDSPLHF
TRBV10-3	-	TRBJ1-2	CAIRGEGVFYGYTF
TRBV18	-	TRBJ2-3	CASSPPGSNLDTQYF
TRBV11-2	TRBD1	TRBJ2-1	CASSHRRTGGGGEQFF
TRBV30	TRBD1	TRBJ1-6	CAWSRDRENSPLHF
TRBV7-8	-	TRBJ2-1	CASNHRRESGNEQFF
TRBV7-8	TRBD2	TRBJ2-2	CASSDQLAGGPGELFF
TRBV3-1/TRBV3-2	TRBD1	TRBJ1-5	CASSQGTGVQPQHF
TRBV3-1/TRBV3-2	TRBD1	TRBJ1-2	CASSPGGTGLGGYTF
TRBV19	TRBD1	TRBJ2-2	CASSPGQGAAGELFF
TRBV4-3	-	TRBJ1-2	CASSQDRQYHYGYTF
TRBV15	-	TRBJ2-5	CATSREGSRRVGGQETQYF
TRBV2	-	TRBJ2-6	CASSRTRLTNSGANVLTF
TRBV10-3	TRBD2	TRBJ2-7	CAISGGLAGGPVPYEQYF
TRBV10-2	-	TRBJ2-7	CASARVGVDEQYF
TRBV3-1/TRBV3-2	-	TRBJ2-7	CASSHKAGAAYEQYF
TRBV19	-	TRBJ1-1	CASSIDRSGNTEAFF
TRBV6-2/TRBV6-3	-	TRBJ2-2	CASSYPPLGRELFF
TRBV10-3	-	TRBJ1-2	CAISGVRGGLDYGYTF
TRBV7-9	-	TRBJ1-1	CASSLLRENTEAFF
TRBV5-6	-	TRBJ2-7	CASSYILRAAPYEQYF
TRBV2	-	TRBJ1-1	CASSVLTEAFF
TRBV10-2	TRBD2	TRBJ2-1	CASSLAGGIYNEQFF
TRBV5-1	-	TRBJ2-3	CASSSNRDLSTDTQYF
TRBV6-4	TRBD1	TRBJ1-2	CASSERAGGLSGYTF
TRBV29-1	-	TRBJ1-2	CSVGPGSHGYTF
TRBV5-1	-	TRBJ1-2	CASSSLGTPDYTF
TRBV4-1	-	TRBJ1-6	CASSQLSGQNSPLHF
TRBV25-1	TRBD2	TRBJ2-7	CASRLAGSYEQYF
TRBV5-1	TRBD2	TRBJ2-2	CASTKGGTTGTGELFF
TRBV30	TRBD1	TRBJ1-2	CAWSRDRGRRGYTF
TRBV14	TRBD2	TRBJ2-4	CASVWCSGGAKNIQYF
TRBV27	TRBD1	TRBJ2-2	CASSLIAGQGSGELFF
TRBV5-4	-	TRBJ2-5	CASSLAREETQYF
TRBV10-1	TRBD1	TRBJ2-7	CASGGQGADEQYF
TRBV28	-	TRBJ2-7	CASRGGTGTASYEQYF
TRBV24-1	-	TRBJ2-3	CATSEQAGPADTQYF
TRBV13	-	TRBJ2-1	CAGGAPSNKQFF
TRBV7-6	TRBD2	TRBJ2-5	CASSHVGLADQETQYF